The 20 T cell receptor beta chains listed next were all sequenced from one sample in a study of radiotherapy plus CTLA-4 blockade in lung cancer. The protocol was immunoSEQ multiplex PCR, while the TCRdb copy is restricted to in-frame clones and leaves out a portion. Found here are 55,000 to 65,000 clones, 65% to 85% of them singletons; the top ten hold around 2.8%. The source material was peripheral blood, sampled from a patient treated with radiotherapy plus ipilimumab. These receptor sequences come from a human donor with non-small cell lung cancer who had a complete response to radiotherapy plus ipilimumab.

V and J are TRBV27 and TRBJ2-7; TRBD1 agrees at 8 bases. Trimming removed 2 bases from V and 2 bases from J; junction bases left unmatched: 11. Germline CDR1 is MNHEY and CDR2 is SMNVEV (reference sequence). The CDR3 contains 17 residues. The CDR3 sequence: CASSLKGQGRAPYEQYF. In DNA, the CDR3 is TGTGCCAGCAGTTTAAAAGGACAGGGTCGAGCCCCCTACGAGCAGTACTTC.

The V and J genes are TRBV5-1 and TRBJ1-4; D possibly corresponds to TRBD1 (6 bases). The CDR3 sequence is 14 residues long. Trimming shortened V by 0 bases and J by 4 bases, and 7 bases separated the two germline ends. Germline lookup yields CDR1 SGHRS and CDR2 YFSETQ. This chain's CDR3 is CASSLGTVNEKLFF. CDR3 nucleotide sequence: TGCGCCAGCAGCTTGGGGACAGTTAATGAAAAACTGTTTTTT.

This clone was found a few times. One end of the junction is discordant with germline, which a read error may explain. The J gene is TRBJ2-1, the V gene TRBV10-2, with D maybe TRBD1 (5 bases). The CDR3 is made up of 16 amino acids. In germline, CDR1 is WSHSY, CDR2 SAAADI. CDR3 DNA sequence: TGCGCCAGCAGCGAGTTGGCAGGGTCGGGTGTGAATGAGCAGTTCTTC. Translating it yields CASSELAGSGVNEQFF.

The chain couples TRBV4-1 to TRBJ1-6, with D tentatively TRBD1 (5 bases). CDR3 length equals 17 residues. CDR1 is MGHRA and CDR2 is YSYEKL in the germline V gene. Trimming removed 3 bases from V and 6 bases from J, with 18 bases in between. The CDR3 is CASSHPGAGFRNSPLHF. The CDR3, as DNA: TGCGCCAGCAGCCACCCCGGCGCAGGGTTTCGTAATTCACCCCTCCACTTT.

Here the CDR3 reads CASSLVHRRSQETQYF. The CDR3 region has the DNA TGTGCCAGCAGCCTCGTCCATCGGAGGTCACAAGAGACCCAGTACTTC. The chain combines TRBV21-1 with TRBJ2-5; the table assigns TRBD2, which was not confirmed against the DNA. TRBV21-1 is an annotated pseudogene. The CDR3 spans 16 residues.

CDR3 DNA: TGTGCCAGCAGTTACACCACAGCGGGAGGCCCGAGGAATACGCAGTATTTT. Encoded protein: CASSYTTAGGPRNTQYF. This chain links TRBV27 with TRBJ2-3; 9 bases map to TRBD2. V lost 4 bases and J lost 7; bases outside the gene matches: 15. Germline loops: CDR1 MNHEY, CDR2 SMNVEV (reference sequence). The CDR3 is 17 residues long.

By share, this clone ranks as medium-sized. The chain employs TRBV2 and TRBJ1-3, with D uncertain. V dropped 2 bases and J dropped 2 bases, with 7 bases sitting between them. Germline CDR1 is SNHLY and CDR2 is FYNNEI. The CDR3 is 14 residues long. The CDR3 loop reads CASSEPRAGNTIYF. CDR3 coding DNA: TGTGCCAGCAGTGAACCGCGGGCTGGAAACACCATATATTTT. Drawing the rest from reference TRBV2 and TRBJ1-3, the complete variable domain is EPEVTQTPSHQVTQMGQEVILRCVPISNHLYFYWYRQILGQKVEFLVSFYNNEISEKSEIFDDQFSVERPDGSNFTLKIRSTKLEDSAMYFCASSEPRAGNTIYFGEGSWLTVV.

J is TRBJ1-1 and V is TRBV2, with TRBD1 matching 9 bases. Germline loops: CDR1 SNHLY, CDR2 FYNNEI. The CDR3 spans 14 residues. V gave up 6 bases and J gave up 4 bases; unmatched junction bases: 6. The CDR3 spells CASRQGARGTEAFF. CDR3 in DNA: TGTGCCAGCAGACAGGGGGCGCGGGGCACTGAAGCTTTCTTT. The entire variable domain, with the rest obtained from reference TRBV2 and TRBJ1-1, is as follows: EPEVTQTPSHQVTQMGQEVILRCVPISNHLYFYWYRQILGQKVEFLVSFYNNEISEKSEIFDDQFSVERPDGSNFTLKIRSTKLEDSAMYFCASRQGARGTEAFFGQGTRLTVV.

This chain links TRBV13 with TRBJ2-4; tentative D call: TRBD1 (6 bases). The V end was cut by 6 bases, the J end by 6 bases, with 15 bases between. Per germline, CDR1 PRHDT and CDR2 FYEKMQ (reference sequence). The CDR3 is made up of 14 amino acids. Here the CDR3 reads CASRRAGQLNIQYF. In DNA form, the CDR3 reads TGTGCCAGCAGACGTGCCGGACAGTTAAACATTCAGTACTTC. Based on the CDR3 plus reference TRBV13 and TRBJ2-4, the full variable domain is AAGVIQSPRHLIKEKRETATLKCYPIPRHDTVYWYQQGPGQDPQFLISFYEKMQSDKGSIPDRFSAQQFSDYHSELNMSSLELGDSALYFCASRRAGQLNIQYFGAGTRLSVL.

This clone was seen only a few times. This sequence joins TRBV6-6 and TRBJ1-1; 7 bases fit TRBD1. J gave up 1 base and V 7 bases, and 3 bases lay outside the gene matches. Germline CDR1 and CDR2: MNHNY and SVGAGI (reference sequence). This CDR3 contains 13 residues. The CDR3 here is CASIQGGNTEAFF. The CDR3 nucleotides are TGTGCCAGCATCCAGGGGGGGAACACTGAAGCTTTCTTT.

This chain connects TRBV7-2 to TRBJ1-4; 7 bases line up with TRBD1. V was pared by 5 bases and J by 5 bases, with 2 bases of the junction left unmatched. Germline CDR1 is SGHTA and CDR2 is FQGNSA. There are 13 residues in the CDR3. This chain's CDR3 is CASSRDRNEKLFF. The DNA of the CDR3 is TGTGCCAGCAGCCGGGACAGAAATGAAAAACTGTTTTTT.

The chain is built from TRBV5-6 and TRBJ2-7; a weak D match, TRBD1 (6 bases). Germline loops: CDR1 SGHDT, CDR2 YYEEEE. The germline V and J ends were trimmed by 7 bases and 3 bases, with 17 bases remaining between them. The CDR3 loop spans 14 amino acids. In DNA, the CDR3 is TGTGCCAGCCTCTTGTGGGGGCCGGTCTACGAGCAGTACTTC. Translated: CASLLWGPVYEQYF.

This rearrangement joins TRBV9 to TRBJ2-7; the D gene is possibly TRBD1 (5 bases). CDR1 is SGDLS and CDR2 is YYNGEE in the germline V gene. V was trimmed by 4 bases and J by 3 bases, leaving 14 bases between them. The CDR3 has 14 amino acids. CDR3 sequence reads: CASSPGQGFYEQYF. The CDR3 coding sequence is TGTGCCAGCAGCCCAGGGCAGGGCTTCTACGAGCAGTACTTC.

The chain recombines TRBV2 with TRBJ2-5; 11 bases fit TRBD1. The CDR3 totals 14 residues. Germline V gene data show CDR1 as SNHLY and CDR2 as FYNNEI. V was pared by 6 bases and J by 5 bases, with 5 bases of the junction left unmatched. CDR3 region: CASRRDRGDETQYF. DNA for the CDR3: TGTGCCAGCAGAAGGGACAGGGGGGATGAGACCCAGTACTTC.

This chain links TRBV25-1 with TRBJ1-4; 7 nucleotides agree with TRBD1. CDR1 MGHDK and CDR2 SYGVNS come from the germline V gene. The length of the CDR3 is 14 residues. The J segment lost 3 bases and the V segment lost 3 bases, leaving 1 base of the junction unmatched. The CDR3 coding sequence is TGTGCCAGCAGTGATGGGACAGCTAATGAAAAACTGTTTTTT. This codes for CASSDGTANEKLFF.

This clone has only one observation. The chain employs TRBV11-2 and TRBJ1-5; 7 nucleotides agree with TRBD1. This CDR3 contains 14 residues. V was clipped by 5 bases and J by 4 bases; unmatched bases: 5. Germline values: CDR1 SGHAT, CDR2 FQNNGV. CDR3 loop: CASSHGTVNQPQHF. DNA for the CDR3: TGTGCCAGCAGCCACGGGACAGTTAATCAGCCCCAGCATTTT. Using reference TRBV11-2 and TRBJ1-5 for the parts outside the CDR3, the full variable domain is EAGVAQSPRYKIIEKRQSVAFWCNPISGHATLYWYQQILGQGPKLLIQFQNNGVVDDSQLPKDRFSAERLKGVDSTLKIQPAKLEDSAVYLCASSHGTVNQPQHFGDGTRLSIL.

The chain is built from TRBV19 and TRBJ2-1; tentatively, D is TRBD1 (5 bases). The CDR3 totals 16 residues. CDR1 LNHDA and CDR2 SQIVND come from the germline V gene (reference sequence). V was shortened by 7 bases and J by 4 bases, with 20 bases between the two germline ends. The CDR3 is CASTMGPLDSYNEQFF. CDR3 DNA: TGTGCCAGTACCATGGGCCCCCTTGACAGTTACAATGAGCAGTTCTTC.

CDR3 loop: CASGVGTGGEPQHF. DNA of the CDR3: TGTGCCAGCGGGGTAGGGACAGGGGGTGAACCCCAGCATTTT. This chain connects TRBV2 to TRBJ1-5; TRBD1 matches at 11 bases. Trimming cost V 8 bases and J 10 bases; bases outside gene matches: 10. From germline, CDR1 is SNHLY and CDR2 FYNNEI. The CDR3 is 14 amino acids.

The rearrangement joins TRBV10-3 to TRBJ2-2; 8 bases fit TRBD2. Per the germline V gene, CDR1 is ENHRY and CDR2 is SYGVKD. V trimming: 3 bases; J trimming: 4 bases; junction bases outside the gene matches: 4. CDR3 length: 15 amino acids. The CDR3 nucleotides read TGTGCCATCAGTGAAACTAGCGGAGGCACCGGGGAGCTGTTTTTT. Translated, it gives CAISETSGGTGELFF.

The chain employs TRBV7-3 and TRBJ1-1; TRBD1 is a possible D gene (6 bases). The CDR3 covers 18 residues. Germline V gene data show CDR1 as SGHTA and CDR2 as FQGTGA. The V end lost 5 bases, the J end lost 1 base, and 23 bases lay between the germline ends. The CDR3 DNA reads as TGTGCCAGCAGCCCCCGCCGTCCGGGGGGCGCGGGGAACACTGAAGCTTTCTTT. Amino acid sequence: CASSPRRPGGAGNTEAFF.